This TCR beta chain was obtained from a study of T cells in tuberculosis. Points from the study as a whole: Some low-affinity tetramer-binding T cells may be absent from this sample.

Cells were sorted from thawed PBMC rested overnight and stained with GMM-loaded CD1B tetramer, viability dye and anti-CD3. CD1B tetramers were loaded with Rhodococcus equi-derived C32 glucose monomycolate. Tetramer-sorted PBMC had been CD14 monocyte-depleted before freezing. Some 95,000 tetramer-negative cells were sorted from each donor. Chain pairing is unknown; alpha and beta were sequenced separately. Here immunoSEQ multiplex PCR was the method, and the copy in TCRdb shows in-frame clones only, minus some. The sample has about 59,000 clones; around 86% are singletons. The V gene end was trimmed by 3 bases and the J gene end by 4 bases; junction bases not matched to a gene: 6. Germline lookup yields CDR1 SGHAT and CDR2 FQNNGV. CDR3 length: 15 amino acids.

V and J are TRBV11-2 and TRBJ2-7; TRBD1 matches 10 bases. The source is an adult woman with latent tuberculosis. Sequencing was done on a sample of CD1b-GMM tetramer-negative cells sorted from PBMCs. CDR3 in amino acids: CASSFQRDRGYEQYF. The CDR3 DNA sequence: TGTGCCAGCAGCTTTCAGAGGGACAGGGGATACGAGCAGTACTTC.